The T cell receptor (beta chain) under discussion was sequenced for a study of cytomegalovirus exposure and HLA in healthy donors (dated by TCRdb to about 2017). For the wider study: In an earlier analysis of under 750 of the donors, 276 Gb of sequence data and roughly 100 million unique TCR beta sequences from about 180 million T cells were reported. Among the roughly 390 genotyped donors, about 85% belonged to the genetic ancestry cluster associated with self-reported Caucasian donors. Among roughly 400 genotyped donors of the cohort, an average of about 240,000 unique TCR beta nucleotide sequences were sequenced per donor, around 18% of them non-productive. HLA typing covered class I and class II loci at four-digit resolution. Donor age, sex, ethnicity and CMV serostatus were collected together with the repertoire data. Rather than drawing on any new phenotypic data, the later analysis identified candidate immune exposures from TCR beta sequences and the way those sequences occurred across donors. An earlier analysis of approximately 640 of the donors applied high-throughput TCR beta sequencing to assess whether each TCR beta V gene segment acted as functional or pseudogenic. In a later genetic analysis, genome-wide SNP genotypes for 398 of the 666 donors were used, and that subset was treated as a discovery cohort. To predict cytomegalovirus infection status, the study brought together high-throughput TCR immunosequencing, statistical association of individual TCRs with disease status, and machine learning. A separate validation cohort of over a hundred different subjects was used in addition to the approximately 610-subject first cohort. Every repertoire in the discovery cohort had been generated on one and the same sequencing platform. A later analysis re-analyzed previously published TCR beta repertoires from approximately 700 donors and added high-resolution HLA genotyping to study TCR occurrence patterns. Using immunosequencing, the study profiled T cell repertoires from fewer than 700 subjects and related those repertoires to cytomegalovirus serostatus. About 330 gigabases of sequencing data and 70 million to 100 million unique TCR sequences made up an early release that covered 500 to 700 HLA-typed donors. Several DR-DQ haplotypes were handled as single units for association and clustering because linkage in the cohort was strong. The aim of the study was to test whether cataloging public T cell receptors could identify signatures of past pathogen exposure. The number of typed donors differed by locus: roughly 629-630 for A, B, C, DRB1 and DQB1; some 540 for DQA1; around 610 for DPA1; and some 470 for DPB1. The paper as a whole reports these results and caveats: A few of the identified cytomegalovirus-associated TCR beta chains were confirmed in vitro to be specific for cytomegalovirus antigens. At a false discovery rate of 0.05, a later analysis linked 16,951 TCR beta sequences to specific HLA alleles. In the study, some 180 TCR beta chains were listed as associated with cytomegalovirus. A later analysis found that HLA-associated TCR beta chains were more clonally expanded and had lower generation probabilities than equally common non-associated chains. According to a later analysis, parvovirus B19, influenza, CMV and Epstein-Barr virus appeared linked to several top co-occurrence clusters. A further reported finding was that TCR beta sequences accurately predicted the HLA-A and HLA-B alleles for most subjects in the first cohort. The earlier analysis of 450 to 700 of the donors excluded roughly 16 rarely observed V segments, including chromosome 9 orphons, because counts were too low. In a later genetic analysis, fewer N-insertions in productive TCRs were reported among donors in an Asian-associated ancestry cluster than the approximately 670-donor mean. Immune exposure information for the cohort was limited to CMV serostatus. An association between a missense DCLRE1C variant and V-gene and J-gene trimming of TCR beta chains was found in a later genetic analysis and replicated in an independent cohort. Because the 87-base-pair reads could not distinguish some IMGT-functional V segments, including TRBV6-2 and TRBV6-3, those segments were excluded. Sequencing depth was assumed to be roughly uniform across donors in the presence/absence analyses, though that assumption may not hold. In both the original and validation cohorts, the classifier was reported to diagnose cytomegalovirus status with high specificity and sensitivity. A later analysis found that most CMV-associated TCR beta chains appeared HLA-restricted, with HLA associations seemingly driven largely by CMV exposure. Because some donors lacked HLA typing at each locus, the association tests relied only on the typed subset. A group of highly shared sequence variants was considered likely to be a technical artifact of the sequencing pipeline. A later analysis found that TCR association rates varied across HLA loci, with DRB1 alleles showing the most associated TCRs and HLA-C alleles the fewest. Most TCR sequences were observed very rarely across donors, whereas some public TCRs were present in many individuals. According to the authors, the approach could potentially be generalized to other disease states and immunological phenotypes. Correlated functional status among segregating V segments might be attributable to linkage disequilibrium, but an unknown experimental factor could not be ruled out. When HLA alleles, especially DR and DQ, strongly co-occurred, attributing TCR associations to individual alleles was difficult. The cohort was sequenced for TCR beta chains only, and without alpha or paired-chain data the features that could be detected were limited. In an earlier analysis of 587 of the donors, most TCR beta V segments appeared in productive rearrangements about 87% or about 30% of the time, broadly matching IMGT annotations.

The table lists this clone with a few counts. Its binding antigen is unknown. No quality values exist for individual bases; no much larger clone is one base distant. The cohort comprised 666 healthy bone marrow donors. At the time of sampling, all cohort members were nominally healthy, though unrecorded immune exposures were likely present. The donor was CMV seropositive and belonged to the group of over 250 seropositive cohort members. Every donor gave a peripheral blood sample, and the peripheral blood mononuclear cells from that sample were used for TCR beta sequencing. Genomic DNA extraction from the blood cell samples was performed with the Qiagen DNeasy Blood Extraction Kit. The library was prepared using the immunoSEQ multiplex PCR assay. For the multiplex PCR, a mixture combining 60 forward primers for TCR Vbeta segments and 13 reverse primers for TCR Jbeta segments was used. Amplification of the CDR3 region of rearranged TCR beta genes was performed with a multiplex PCR assay on genomic DNA. On the Illumina HiSeq System, the amplified TCR beta libraries were sequenced as 87-base-pair reads. In the original analysis: A later analysis tallied tens of millions of unique TCR beta chains across the 666 repertoires, and approximately 11 million of those chains were shared by two or more donors. Raw reads were error-corrected and collapsed into unique sequences by a nearest-neighbor algorithm in which closely related sequences were merged to remove PCR and sequencing errors. To assign V, D and J gene segments, CDR3 sequences were aligned to IMGT reference sequences. For a sequence to be retained, at least a six-nucleotide match to both a V gene segment and a J gene segment was required. A rearrangement was called productive if the CDR3 had no stop codons and remained in frame with V and J, and every other rearrangement was called non-productive. CDR3 was defined by IMGT convention, running from the second conserved V-encoded cysteine to the conserved J-encoded phenylalanine. The earlier analysis of about 590 of the donors excluded sequences that lacked an unambiguous match to a single V gene segment. An earlier analysis of 587 of the donors classified V segments as functional when productive rearrangements were above 56.7% and as segregating when the standard deviation between donors was above 5%. A statistical classification framework was built for diagnosing cytomegalovirus status from the catalog of TCR beta chain sequences. V and J gene assignment, in a later analysis, came from comparing TCR nucleotide sequences with IMGT/GENE-DB human TR gene sequences. The TCRdist pipeline was used in a later analysis to assign CDR3 sequences and most-parsimonious VDJ recombination scenarios. A later analysis defined each TCR beta chain by its CDR3 amino acid sequence plus V-gene family, and excluded reads lacking a unique V-gene family. As a way to deal with suspected cross-contamination and a sequencing artifact, a later analysis dropped more than 500 nucleotide sequences that were highly shared and had low generation probability. For each public chain, a later analysis derived a clonal expansion index from normalized ranks of inferred template counts within each repertoire. A later analysis computed generation probabilities with a VDJ recombination model fitted to out-of-frame rearrangements, and checked the results against IGoR. In a later analysis, hypergeometric tests were used to score TCR-TCR, TCR-HLA and TCR-CMV co-occurrence, with a repertoire-size bias correction applied to TCR pairs. To estimate false discovery rates, a later analysis permuted the HLA or CMV assignments 20 times. In a later analysis, co-occurring TCRs were grouped with DBSCAN, and TCRdist sequence similarity was added when clustering was performed within HLA-allele-positive subsets. For co-occurrence clustering, repertoires with fewer than 30,000 or more than 120,000 public chains were excluded, along with roughly five repertoires with anomalous nucleotide sharing. TCRdb took this table from immuneACCESS and kept in-frame rearrangements with V and J called. Such tables lack part of the clones; where checked against another copy, unresolved V genes explain under half of the gap, and the rest is unexplained. That table is the source of V, J and clone size, and D and trimming were worked out from the DNA. The sample yields over 150,000 clones; approximately 78% were counted once. The ten largest clones capture over 5% of the sample.

Taken from cysteine to phenylalanine, the CDR3 has 15 residues. CDR3 DNA only is kept here, 45 bases in frame from base 1. Here V drops 2 bases and J drops 2 bases, and the junction holds 2 bases not matched to any gene. The germline V gene specifies LGHNA as CDR1 and YSLEER as CDR2. Sequenced input: PBMCs. The TCR comes from a woman between 45 and 60 years old in good health and CMV-seropositive. The V gene is TRBV4-3 and the J gene is TRBJ1-4, with 7 bases matching TRBD1. The nucleotides read TGCGCCAGCAGCCAACTGACAGGGACTAATGAAAAACTGTTTTTT. Its product reads: CASSQLTGTNEKLFF.